This T cell receptor (beta chain) was recovered during a study of blood T cells in healthy people across ages. The wider study: About one barcoded beta molecule was captured per two T cells (by template switching). Study-level findings and limits: As naive T cell percentage varied, TCR beta diversity correlated strongly with it.

V gave up 0 bases and J gave up 6 bases, with 10 bases separating them. CDR1 and CDR2 (germline): SGHRS, YFSETQ. This CDR3 region has 14 residues. Together with a sample-barcoded 5' primer, a J-beta primer mix was included in a second PCR lasting about 6 to 11 cycles. From each sample, at least 2.5 million paired-end reads containing CDR3 were obtained. TCRdb reanalysed the 5' RACE reads using MiXCR and keeps one entry per CDR3 protein. The sample comprises roughly 730,000 distinct CDR3 sequences, more than 55% of which are singletons, and around 24% rests with the top ten. Staff drew around 10 milliliters of peripheral blood from each donor. Turning to this clonotype: Its antigen is currently unknown.

This chain uses TRBV5-1 with TRBJ1-5, with D uncertain. This clonotype was sampled from a man aged 35 to 55 in good health. Sequencing was done on a sample of blood. For the CDR3, the DNA is TGCGCCAGCAGCTTGGAGTCGGGTGCTCAGCCCCAGCATTTT. Protein sequence: CASSLESGAQPQHF.